The source of this T cell receptor beta chain is a study of cytomegalovirus exposure and HLA in healthy donors. Study-wide background: When fewer than 500 donors were genotyped, 81% of them were found to fall in the Caucasian-associated ancestry cluster.

Study-wide results and caveats: The CMV antigen specificity of a few CMV-associated chains was confirmed through in vitro analysis. Reportedly, diagnosis of cytomegalovirus status by the classifier showed high specificity and sensitivity.

The PCR ran on 60 Vbeta and 13 Jbeta primers. Only in-frame clones appear in the TCRdb table, and some are missing; sequencing was by immunoSEQ multiplex PCR. The sample contains fewer than 180,000 clones, under 75% of which appear only once. As concerns this clone: What it binds is unknown.

The CDR3 is 12 amino acids. V was pared by 0 bases and J by 9 bases, with 6 bases between. CDR1 is WSHSY and CDR2 is SAAADI in the germline V gene. Material for sequencing was PBMCs. The chain has TRBV10-2 and TRBJ2-1, with D perhaps matching TRBD2 (6 bases). The sequence was obtained from a woman aged 60 to 75 in good health and CMV-seropositive. CDR3 in DNA: TGCGCCAGCAGTGAGTCCGGGGGTGAGCAGTTCTTC. It translates to CASSESGGEQFF.